Presented here are 27 T cell receptor delta chains from one specimen sequenced in a study of gamma delta lymphoproliferative disorders and STAT genes (dated by TCRdb to 2016 to 2019). TCR sequencing was performed on genomic DNA from peripheral blood mononuclear cells isolated from patients and controls. Library method: multiplex PCR. The data were produced on an Illumina MiSeq. TCRdb recomputed clones from the public reads with CATT; identical DNA rows were then combined. The sample data list fewer than 3,500 delta-chain clones, and about 1.3% of these were observed just once. Just under 20% of the sample rests with the top ten. Sequencing used blood. The receptors were sampled from a human donor in good health.

Only a few counts were recorded for this clone. This sample also contains other DNA sequences that code for the same CDR3. The V gene is TRDV2, the J gene TRDJ3; 12 bases match TRDD3. The CDR3 extends over 19 amino acids. Trimming took 1 base from V and 1 from J; bases not matched to a gene: 4. The germline V gene has CDR1 GEAIGNYY and CDR2 EKD. CDR3 nucleotides: TGTGCCTGTGACACACTGGGGGATACCGGATCCTGGGACACCCGACAGATGTTTTTC. This translates into CACDTLGDTGSWDTRQMFF.

A J gene of TRDJ1 was called, though the V gene was not; the D segment call TRDD3 is taken from the table without a DNA check. The CDR3 consists of 18 residues. The CDR3 sequence: CASLCLPLLGDTGDKLIF. DNA for the CDR3: TGTGCTTCATTGTGCCTTCCTTTACTGGGGGATACGGGCGATAAACTCATCTTT.

The sample holds a few counts of this clone. This DNA translates differently at residue 11 from the TCRdb protein, which is that of a much larger clone; a read error is likely, and the protein shown is the DNA's own translation. The V and J genes are TRDV2 and TRDJ1, with D tentatively TRDD3 (5 bases). CDR1 and CDR2 (germline): GEAIGNYY, EKD. V lost 0 bases and J lost 1, with 17 bases in between. The CDR3 covers 17 residues. The CDR3 DNA is TGTGCCTGTGACACCGTAGGGAGTACCGGGATCACCGATAAACTCATCTTT. It codes for CACDTVGSTGITDKLIF.

A few counts support this clone. This likely traces to a read error, being one base from a far larger clone. The same CDR3 is also encoded by other DNA sequences in this sample. This chain links TRDV2 with TRDJ1; D possibly corresponds to TRDD3 (6 bases). Trimming stripped 3 bases from V and 3 bases from J, with 19 bases between. The CDR3 has 16 residues. The V gene's germline CDR1 is GEAIGNYY and CDR2 EKD. The CDR3 spells CACDLLGDKDADKLIF. CDR3 sequence (DNA): TGTGCCTGTGACCTACTGGGAGATAAGGATGCCGATAAACTCATCTTT.

This clone was counted a few times. The protein TCRdb gives is from a much larger clone and does not agree with this DNA's translation at residue 14, likely a read error; the protein shown here comes from the DNA. The chain couples TRDV2 to TRDJ3, with 9 bases that match TRDD3. Germline CDR1 reads GEAIGNYY; CDR2 reads EKD. This CDR3 spans 21 amino acids. The CDR3 spells CACDTAEHTGGSSRDTRQMFF. The CDR3 DNA reads TGTGCCTGTGACACCGCCGAACATACTGGGGGAAGCTCCCGGGACACCCGACAGATGTTTTTC.

This clone was picked up a small number of times. TCRdb's entry gives the protein of a much larger clone, which mismatches this DNA's translation at residue 16, likely from a read error; the protein reported here is translated from the DNA. The chain employs TRDV2 and TRDJ1, with 13 bases fitting TRDD3. Germline V gene lookup returns CDR1 GEAIGNYY and CDR2 EKD. This CDR3 is built from 20 residues. The CDR3 region is CACDDSFRTGGYAGTVKLIF. CDR3 bases: TGTGCCTGTGACGACTCTTTCCGTACTGGGGGATACGCGGGAACCGTTAAACTCATCTTT.

Comment on this clone: A read error likely explains why the TCRdb protein, taken from a much larger clone, differs from this DNA's translation at residue 14; the protein shown is translated from the DNA. This rearrangement joins TRDV2 to TRDJ1; a weak D match, TRDD3 (6 bases). Germline CDR1 GEAIGNYY, CDR2 EKD. The CDR3 contains 17 residues. This CDR3 reads CACDLLGIQTYTDELIF. The CDR3 DNA reads as TGTGCCTGTGACCTGTTGGGGATCCAAACTTACACCGATGAACTCATCTTT.

The table lists this clone with a few counts. TCRdb assigns this DNA the protein of a much larger clone, which departs from its translation at residue 11; this likely reflects a read error, and the protein shown comes from translating the DNA. The chain employs TRDV2 and TRDJ1; the match to TRDD3 covers 7 bases. The CDR3 has 15 amino acids. Germline V gene data show CDR1 as GEAIGNYY and CDR2 as EKD. V shed 0 bases and J 9 bases; nucleotides not matched to a gene: 12. For the CDR3, the DNA is TGTGCCTGTGACACCCTGGGGGCTCCACGGGGACAACTCATCTTT. The encoded protein is CACDTLGAPRGQLIF.

This clone was seen only a few times. A read error may explain this, as a much larger clone is one base away. The chain's CDR3 is CALGEKIPKSWGIRTLTAQLFF. The CDR3 DNA reads TGTGCTCTTGGGGAGAAAATTCCTAAAAGTTGGGGGATCCGAACTTTGACAGCACAACTCTTCTTT. The chain has TRDV1 and TRDJ2; TRDD3 agrees at 8 bases. V lost 3 bases to trimming and J lost 0 bases; unmatched junction nucleotides: 21. The germline gives CDR1 TSWWSYY, CDR2 QGS. The CDR3 totals 22 residues.

This clone was counted between two and nine times. The TCRdb protein comes from a much larger clone and disagrees with this DNA's translation at residue 3, likely due to a read error; the protein given here is derived from the DNA. The chain recombines TRDV2 with TRDJ1; the match to TRDD3 covers 8 bases. CDR1 GEAIGNYY and CDR2 EKD come from the germline V gene. The CDR3 runs 17 residues. This CDR3 reads CAFDALHLTGGPDKLIF. In DNA form, the CDR3 reads TGTGCCTTTGACGCGTTACATCTGACTGGGGGCCCCGATAAACTCATCTTT.

A few counts support this clone. The protein TCRdb lists belongs to a much larger clone and differs from this DNA's translation at residue 12, which points to a read error; the protein shown is made from the DNA. The V call is TRDV2, the J call TRDJ1, with TRDD3 matching over 11 bases. The J segment lost 1 base and the V segment lost 0 bases, leaving 12 bases of the junction unmatched. The V gene's germline CDR1 is GEAIGNYY and CDR2 EKD. The CDR3 extends over 19 amino acids. The CDR3 region is CACDTVSGGYADSTDKLIF. CDR3 bases: TGTGCCTGTGACACCGTCAGTGGGGGATACGCAGATTCCACCGATAAACTCATCTTT.

Comment on this clone: This likely reflects a read error, since a far larger clone is one base away. Other DNA sequences in the sample encode the same CDR3. The V call is TRDV2, the J call TRDJ1; no clear D. Germline V CDR1 and CDR2: GEAIGNYY, EKD. Trimming took off 0 bases at V and 1 base at J, with 17 bases between the two ends. The CDR3 length is 17 residues. CDR3 sequence reads: CACDTVGSTGATDKLIF. As DNA, the CDR3 is TGTGCCTGTGACACCGTAGGGAGCACCGGGGCCACCGATAAACTCATCTTT.

This clone appeared a few times. TCRdb lists the protein of a much larger clone for this DNA, which differs at residue 6, so this is likely a read error; the protein given here is translated from the DNA itself. V and J are TRDV2 and TRDJ3; TRDD3 agrees at 9 bases. Germline CDR1 reads GEAIGNYY; CDR2 reads EKD. The length of the CDR3 is 20 residues. With 3 bases clipped from V and 0 bases from J, the junction kept 11 bases outside the gene matches. The CDR3 DNA is TGTGCCTGTGACCCTGCACTGGGGGAAGCCTACTCCTGGGACACCCGACAGATGTTTTTC. It is translated as CACDPALGEAYSWDTRQMFF.

This clone is categorized as large. The sample contains more than one DNA sequence encoding this CDR3. This chain joins TRDV2 and TRDJ1; D might be TRDD3 (5 bases). V lost 3 bases, J lost 0 bases, and 19 bases lay in between. The germline CDR1 and CDR2 sequences are GEAIGNYY and EKD. This CDR3 is built from 17 residues. CDR3 amino acids: CACDLVGSPPYTDKLIF. The CDR3 DNA reads TGTGCCTGTGACCTGGTGGGGTCACCCCCCTACACCGATAAACTCATCTTT.

As to this clone: A far larger clone is just one base off, so this is likely a read error. The same CDR3 can be traced to other DNA sequences in this sample. This sequence joins TRDV2 and TRDJ1; no clear D. The CDR3 spans 19 residues. CDR1 and CDR2 from the germline V gene are GEAIGNYY and EKD. CDR3 residues: CACDTRIQVGHWDTDKLIF. CDR3 sequence (DNA): TGCGCCTGTGACACGAGGATCCAAGTTGGGCATTGGGACACCGATAAACTCATCTTT.

As to this clone: This likely traces to a read error, being one base from a far larger clone. The V call is TRDV3, the J call TRDJ1; D not certain. The V gene lost 2 bases and the J gene lost 5 bases, with 9 bases spanning the gap. The CDR3 covers 11 residues. The germline gives CDR1 TVYSNPD, CDR2 GDNSRS (reference sequence). For the CDR3, the DNA is TGTGCCTTTCTACCGGGGGATAAACTCATCTTT. Its protein is CAFLPGDKLIF.

The gene calls are TRDV2 and TRDJ1; 12 nucleotides align to TRDD3. TCRdb does not report a J gene; here it was assigned by matching the DNA to germline references. This CDR3 spans 17 amino acids. V trimming: 3 bases; J trimming: 4 bases; junction bases outside the gene matches: 11. Per the germline V gene, CDR1 is GEAIGNYY and CDR2 is EKD. In DNA, the CDR3 is TGTGCCTGTGACCCTCTTTTACTGGGGGATACAAACGATAAACTCATCTTT. The encoded protein is CACDPLLLGDTNDKLIF.

Comment on this clone: A far larger clone is only one base removed, so a read error is likely. This sample includes further DNA sequences coding for the same CDR3. The rearrangement joins TRDV2 to TRDJ1, with TRDD3 matching 9 bases. Germline loops: CDR1 GEAIGNYY, CDR2 EKD. This CDR3 is 17 amino acids long. This chain's CDR3 is CACDRLGEARYTDKLIF. As DNA, the CDR3 is TGTGCCTGTGACAGACTGGGGGAGGCCCGGTACACCGATAAACTCATTTTT.

This clone was seen a handful of times. This DNA's translation differs at residue 5 from TCRdb's protein, which comes from a much larger clone; a read error is likely, and the protein shown is translated from the DNA. The V gene is TRDV1, the J gene TRDJ1; weak D call: TRDD2 (5 bases). Germline CDR1 reads TSWWSYY; CDR2 reads QGS. The CDR3 totals 19 residues. Trimming cost V 4 bases and J 0 bases, with 24 bases left between them. The CDR3 coding sequence is TGTGCTCTTGGGGGCCTCTTTCCTCGGTCAACTCAGTACACCGATAAACTCATCTTT. It yields the protein CALGGLFPRSTQYTDKLIF.

Points on this clone: A far bigger clonotype differs at one base, so this is likely a read error. The sample holds other DNA sequences that translate to the same CDR3. The rearrangement uses TRDV2 and TRDJ1; 11 bases are a match to TRDD3. This CDR3 spans 17 amino acids. CDR1 and CDR2 from the germline V gene are GEAIGNYY and EKD. CDR3 sequence (DNA): TGTGCCTGTGACCCTGTTGGTGGGGGATACGCCACGGATAAACTTATCTTT. It is translated as CACDPVGGGYATDKLIF.

Regarding this clone: The amino acid sequence in TCRdb belongs to a much larger clone and departs from this DNA's translation at residue 7, likely a sequencing read error; the sequence shown is translated from the DNA. The chain employs TRDV2 and TRDJ1; maybe TRDD3 (5 bases). Germline V CDR1 and CDR2: GEAIGNYY, EKD. This CDR3 has 16 amino acids. With 2 bases removed from V and 1 base from J, the gap between germline ends came to 16 bases. CDR3 sequence: CACDSVEGSFTDKLIF. DNA for the CDR3: TGTGCCTGTGACAGCGTTGAGGGATCTTTCACCGATAAACTCATCTTT.

To note about this clone: The protein that TCRdb holds for this DNA derives from a much larger clone and differs from the translated DNA at residue 12, which likely indicates a read error; the protein shown here is translated from the DNA. This chain connects TRDV2 to TRDJ3; possibly TRDD3 for D (6 bases). The germline V gene encodes CDR1 GEAIGNYY and CDR2 EKD. CDR3 length: 18 residues. This CDR3 reads CACDPAGGRSWNTRQMFF. In nucleotides, the CDR3 is TGTGCCTGTGACCCCGCGGGGGGAAGGTCCTGGAACACCCGACAGATGTTTTTC.

Turning to this clone: A read error likely explains this, since a far larger clone differs by one base. This sample also contains other DNA sequences that code for the same CDR3. The rearrangement joins TRDV2 to TRDJ1; TRDD3 agrees at 7 bases. The CDR3 length is 17 residues. Per germline, CDR1 GEAIGNYY and CDR2 EKD. The CDR3 loop reads CACDTLLGTRGTDKLIF. In DNA form, the CDR3 reads TGCGCCTGTGACACCTTACTGGGGACTCGGGGCACCGATAAACTCATCTTT.

By share, this clone counts as large. At the DNA level, this CDR3 is encoded by other sequences in the same sample as well. There is no V gene call, and the J gene is TRDJ1; TRDD3 reflects the table's D call only, with no check against the DNA. The CDR3 contains 20 residues. CDR3 residues: CASPGWIPPKDFLSTDKLIF. The CDR3 region has the DNA TGTGCCTCCCCGGGGTGGATCCCGCCTAAGGATTTTCTATCTACCGATAAACTCATCTTT.

Only a few counts were recorded for this clone. The protein held in TCRdb is that of a much larger clone and does not match this DNA's translation at residue 8, likely because of a read error; the protein shown is translated from the DNA. This chain's CDR3 is CACDPVLQGDTRVTDKLIF. The DNA for the CDR3 is TGTGCCTGTGACCCGGTTCTTCAGGGGGATACACGGGTCACCGATAAACTCATCTTT. The chain links TRDV2 to TRDJ1, with TRDD3 identical over 9 bases. The CDR3 contains 19 residues. The J segment lost 1 base and the V segment lost 3 bases, leaving 17 bases of the junction unmatched. Germline V gene sequence: CDR1 GEAIGNYY, CDR2 EKD.

Concerning this clone: A far larger clone is just one base off, so this is likely a read error. This sample also contains other DNA sequences that code for the same CDR3. The chain joins TRDV2 to TRDJ1; D might be TRDD3 (6 bases). Between the trimmed V and J ends, which lost 1 base and 0 bases, there was a span of 20 bases. CDR1 and CDR2 (germline): GEAIGNYY, EKD. CDR3 length equals 18 residues. The CDR3 reads CACDTVVGRILHTDKLIF. Here the CDR3 DNA reads TGTGCCTGTGACACTGTAGTCGGTCGGATACTACACACCGATAAACTCATCTTT.

This clone was found a few times. This is likely an artifact of a read error, given a far larger clone one base away. Other nucleotide sequences in the sample specify the same CDR3. The chain combines TRDV2 with TRDJ1, with 11 bases aligning to TRDD3. Germline V gene sequence: CDR1 GEAIGNYY, CDR2 EKD. There are 16 residues in the CDR3. Losses at the gene ends were 3 bases for V and 0 bases for J; bases not matched to a gene: 5. The CDR3 nucleotides read TGTGCCTGTGACGTGCTGGGGGATACAAACACCGATAAACTCATCTTT. Encoded protein: CACDVLGDTNTDKLIF.